This is a list of T cell receptor beta chains from one sample in a study of technical replicates of blood from four donors. Repertoires were generated with immunoSEQ multiplex PCR, while TCRdb's copy carries only in-frame clones and drops some. The sample holds 50,000 to 80,000 clones; 86% are singletons and the top ten take around 5%. The sample was PBMCs. These receptors all stem from a human donor in good health. Some clones in this sample may be carry-over from other donors' samples. The CDR3 runs from the conserved cysteine through the conserved F or W. D genes are given only for firm matches. For some rows the clone size is stated as once, few or many, or as a class when expanded; others skip it.

v_gene	abundance	j_gene	d_gene	CDR3aa	CDR3nt
TRBV19	few	TRBJ1-1	NA	CASRAGLATEAFF	TGTGCCAGTAGGGCAGGGTTGGCCACTGAAGCTTTCTTT
TRBV7-9	NA	TRBJ2-7	NA	CASSLGGLDEQYF	TGTGCCAGCAGCTTAGGAGGGTTGGACGAGCAGTACTTC
TRBV11-2	NA	TRBJ2-4	NA	CASSLVAAHKNIQYF	TGTGCCAGCAGCTTAGTTGCGGCGCACAAAAACATTCAGTACTTC
TRBV7-6	NA	TRBJ2-5	NA	CASSQSTSNALQETQYF	TGTGCCAGCAGCCAATCGACTTCTAACGCCCTCCAAGAGACCCAGTACTTC
TRBV30	once	TRBJ2-7	NA	CAWSASGNRYF	TGTGCCTGGAGTGCGTCGGGGAATCGGTACTTC
TRBV14	NA	TRBJ2-2	TRBD2	CASSLGISGSLVELFF	TGTGCCAGCAGCCTCGGGATTAGCGGGAGCTTGGTGGAGCTGTTTTTT
TRBV7-6	NA	TRBJ2-3	NA	CASSLEAGSTDTQYF	TGTGCCAGCAGCTTAGAGGCAGGCAGCACAGATACGCAGTATTTT
TRBV2	NA	TRBJ2-7	TRBD1	CASIRDRVLGQYF	TGTGCCAGCATTCGGGACAGGGTTCTTGGGCAGTACTTC
TRBV15	once	TRBJ2-1	NA	CATSRDPGDEQFF	TGTGCCACCAGCAGAGATCCCGGGGATGAGCAGTTCTTC
TRBV7-6	NA	TRBJ1-4	NA	CASSLGATNEKLFF	TGTGCCAGCAGCCTAGGAGCAACTAATGAAAAACTGTTTTTT
TRBV2	NA	TRBJ2-5	NA	CASSEAGVVRETQYF	TGTGCCAGCAGTGAGGCAGGGGTAGTTCGAGAGACCCAGTACTTC
TRBV25-1	NA	TRBJ2-5	TRBD2	CASSVSSGSQETQYF	TGTGCCAGCAGTGTCTCTAGCGGATCCCAAGAGACCCAGTACTTC
TRBV6-5	NA	TRBJ1-6	NA	CASRRDSNSPLHF	TGTGCCAGCAGGCGGGACTCTAATTCACCCCTCCACTTT
TRBV11-2	NA	TRBJ2-1	TRBD2	CASSLDLSSGFYNEQFF	TGTGCCAGCAGCTTAGATCTGTCTAGCGGGTTTTACAATGAGCAGTTCTTC
TRBV5-8	NA	TRBJ1-5	NA	CASSLWGDQPQHF	TGTGCCAGCAGCTTGTGGGGGGATCAGCCCCAGCATTTT
TRBV19	once	TRBJ1-5	NA	CASWGREVNQPQHF	TGTGCCAGTTGGGGCAGGGAGGTTAATCAGCCCCAGCATTTT
TRBV4-2	NA	TRBJ2-7	TRBD2	CASSQEILAGVYEQYF	TGTGCCAGCAGCCAAGAAATTTTAGCGGGAGTGTACGAGCAGTACTTC
TRBV5-1	NA	TRBJ2-7	TRBD1	CASSTGQGFGEQYF	TGCGCCAGCAGTACCGGACAGGGTTTTGGCGAGCAGTACTTC
TRBV15	NA	TRBJ2-7	NA	CATNPGQGSYEQYF	TGTGCCACCAACCCCGGGCAGGGGTCCTACGAGCAGTACTTC
TRBV5-1	medium-sized	TRBJ2-1	TRBD1	CASSAAGGYNEQFF	TGCGCCAGCAGTGCTGCAGGGGGTTACAATGAGCAGTTCTTC
TRBV5-6	NA	TRBJ1-1	NA	CASSLLGGTEAFF	TGTGCCAGCAGCTTGTTAGGAGGCACTGAAGCTTTCTTT
TRBV4-1	NA	TRBJ1-4	NA	CASSHMFLTATNEKLFF	TGCGCCAGCAGCCACATGTTCCTAACAGCAACTAATGAAAAACTGTTTTTT
TRBV4-2	NA	TRBJ1-2	NA	CASSQVQEQTRGYTF	TGTGCCAGCAGCCAAGTACAGGAGCAGACGAGGGGCTACACCTTC
TRBV2	once	TRBJ1-2	NA	CASSEQVNYGYTF	TGTGCCAGCAGTGAACAGGTTAACTATGGCTACACCTTC
TRBV10-3	NA	TRBJ1-1	NA	CAISERRNTEAFF	TGTGCCATCAGTGAACGGAGGAACACTGAAGCTTTCTTT
TRBV15	NA	TRBJ2-1	TRBD2	CATSRDRASGTNEQFF	TGTGCCACCAGCAGAGATCGGGCTAGCGGGACGAATGAGCAGTTCTTC
TRBV7-2	NA	TRBJ1-1	NA	CASSLGVGSTEAFF	TGTGCCAGCAGCTTAGGGGTGGGCAGCACTGAAGCTTTCTTT
TRBV5-6	NA	TRBJ2-1	NA	CASSLAGISSYNEQFF	TGTGCCAGCAGCTTGGCGGGGATATCCTCCTACAATGAGCAGTTCTTC
TRBV11-3	few	TRBJ2-2	NA	CASSSRRTGELFF	TGTGCCAGCAGCTCCCGGAGGACCGGGGAGCTGTTTTTT
TRBV7-9	NA	TRBJ2-7	TRBD2	CASSPGLAGVTYEQYF	TGTGCCAGCAGCCCCGGACTAGCGGGGGTCACCTACGAGCAGTACTTC
TRBV5-1	few	TRBJ1-1	NA	CASSYSSYTEAFF	TGCGCCAGCAGCTATTCTTCCTACACTGAAGCTTTCTTT
TRBV5-5	NA	TRBJ1-1	NA	CASSLGSGITEAFF	TGTGCCAGCAGCTTGGGATCGGGGATCACTGAAGCTTTCTTT
TRBV30	NA	TRBJ1-5	TRBD1	CAWSLGQGYQPQHF	TGTGCCTGGAGTCTAGGACAGGGATATCAGCCCCAGCATTTT
TRBV2	few	TRBJ1-3	NA	CASSEAGFPGNTIYF	TGTGCCAGCAGTGAAGCCGGGTTTCCTGGAAACACCATATATTTT
TRBV27	NA	TRBJ1-2	NA	CASSLSSRGDYGYTF	TGTGCCAGCAGTTTATCTAGCAGGGGCGACTATGGCTACACCTTC
TRBV7-6	NA	TRBJ2-7	TRBD2	CASSLVGGTGVYEQYF	TGTGCCAGCAGCTTAGTGGGAGGGACCGGGGTCTACGAGCAGTACTTC
TRBV30	NA	TRBJ1-4	NA	CAWRIAGAPGNEKLFF	TGTGCCTGGAGGATCGCGGGGGCGCCCGGTAATGAAAAACTGTTTTTT
TRBV18	NA	TRBJ2-3	TRBD1	CASSQTTGADTQYF	TGTGCCAGCTCACAAACAACAGGGGCAGATACGCAGTATTTT
TRBV6-5	NA	TRBJ1-2	NA	CASSYRGGSGYGYTF	TGTGCCAGCAGTTACCGGGGGGGCTCAGGGTATGGCTACACCTTC
TRBV5-8	NA	TRBJ2-7	NA	CASSLGRGGAYEQYF	TGTGCCAGCAGCTTGGGACGTGGCGGGGCCTACGAGCAGTACTTC
TRBV10-1	NA	TRBJ2-7	NA	CASSGGRQELSSYEQYF	TGCGCCAGCAGTGGGGGACGACAGGAACTAAGCTCCTACGAGCAGTACTTC
TRBV18	NA	TRBJ1-6	NA	CASSPAGTFNSPLHF	TGTGCCAGCTCACCCGCCGGGACATTTAATTCACCCCTCCACTTT
TRBV7-9	once	TRBJ2-3	NA	CASSLPRGSTDTQYF	TGTGCCAGCAGCTTACCGCGGGGAAGCACAGATACGCAGTATTTT
TRBV21-1	NA	TRBJ2-7	NA	CASSLGTGIHEQYF	TGTGCCAGCAGCCTGGGGACAGGGATCCACGAGCAGTACTTC
TRBV9	NA	TRBJ1-4	NA	CASSPSNNGGLGEKLFF	TGTGCCAGCAGCCCTAGTAACAACGGAGGGCTCGGAGAAAAACTGTTTTTT